The clone carrying this T cell receptor beta chain was counted ten times or more. The entry originates in a study of regulatory T cells in long-lasting Graves disease. CDR1 is MNHEY, CDR2 SVGEGT, per germline. CDR3 size: 19 residues. V gave up 0 bases and J gave up 1 base, with 18 bases separating them. The authors built TCR beta libraries using iRepertoire HTBI primers and Arm-PCR of CDR3 regions. MiXCR was run by TCRdb on the multiplex PCR reads, yielding one entry per CDR3 protein. The top ten clones hold approximately 22% of a sample with roughly 380,000 distinct CDR3 sequences, roughly 16% of them seen once. Documented time point: newly diagnosed GD, antithyroid drugs for less than 3 months. Extracted RNA from PBMCs served as the source of the TCR library.

The chain is built from TRBV6-2 or TRBV6-3 and TRBJ1-4, with D maybe TRBD1 (6 bases). This material consisted of peripheral blood mononuclear cells (PBMCs), taken at new diagnosis, from a patient treated with antithyroid drugs. The sequence derives from a female donor with Graves disease. The DNA of the CDR3 is TGTGCCAGCAGTTACTCAGTGAATTGGGAGGGGGGAACTAATGAAAAACTGTTTTTT. Encoded protein: CASSYSVNWEGGTNEKLFF.